This entry lists 3 T cell receptor beta chains sequenced from one sample in a study of blood T cell repertoires in COVID-19. Sequenced by immunoSEQ multiplex PCR; TCRdb stores in-frame clones only, minus some. The sample yields about 90,000 clones, 81% seen once. Source material: peripheral blood. These receptors all stem from a human donor in a cohort sampled during active COVID-19.

V gene TRBV9 combines with J gene TRBJ2-3; a possible D gene is TRBD2 (6 bases). The CDR3 covers 15 residues. Germline V gene sequence: CDR1 SGDLS, CDR2 YYNGEE. Trimming removed 4 bases at V and 6 bases at J, with 18 bases between. CDR3 sequence: CASSPTGLSADTQYF. As DNA, the CDR3 is TGTGCCAGCAGCCCCACGGGACTTTCGGCGGATACGCAGTATTTT.

The chain joins TRBV9 to TRBJ1-3; D is perhaps TRBD1 (6 bases). The ends were cut back, 2 bases at V and 2 bases at J, with 11 bases in the middle. The germline CDR1 and CDR2 sequences are SGDLS and YYNGEE. This CDR3 is 15 amino acids long. Written as DNA, the CDR3 is TGTGCCAGCAGCGTGGCAGGGGAGCCTGGAAACACCATATATTTT. Residues: CASSVAGEPGNTIYF.

The gene calls are TRBV6-6 and TRBJ1-1, with 9 bases lining up with TRBD1. The CDR3 is made up of 14 amino acids. The V gene end was trimmed by 6 bases and the J gene end by 1 base; junction bases not matched to a gene: 3. The V gene's germline CDR1 is MNHNY and CDR2 SVGAGI (reference sequence). This CDR3 is CASSLGQGNTEAFF. The CDR3 nucleotides read TGTGCCAGCAGCCTGGGACAGGGGAACACTGAAGCTTTCTTT.